This entry lists 24 T cell receptor beta chains sequenced from one sample in a study of Ad26.COV2.S vaccination and SARS-CoV-2 variants (dated by TCRdb to 2020 to 2023). Sample treatment or condition, as interpreted from the label and publication: around 19 received Ad26.COV2.S at low or high dose, single or two shots; about 5 received placebo; per-sample allocation not given. For vaccine and placebo recipients, repertoires were sequenced using samples collected on day 63 after the first injection. The library came from the immunoSEQ multiplex PCR assay. The table was pulled from immuneACCESS by TCRdb, which kept in-frame rearrangements only. Such tables lose some clones; where checked, under half of the loss comes from unresolved V genes, and the rest has no known cause. This sample holds roughly 350,000 clones; less than 90% were observed only once. The top ten clonotypes cover 6.4% of the sample.

Sequenced here: peripheral blood, sampled in a trial of Ad26.COV2.S vaccine versus placebo. The receptors come from a person between 18 and 60 years old who received the Ad26.COV2.S COVID-19 vaccine or a placebo.

The V and J genes are TRBV7-2 and TRBJ2-1; 11 bases are a match to TRBD2. This CDR3 is 17 amino acids long. The germline V gene has CDR1 SGHTA and CDR2 FQGNSA. The V segment lost 5 bases and the J segment 9 bases; nucleotides outside the gene matches: 15. CDR3 DNA: TGTGCCAGCAGCCCCCGAGCTAGCGGGGGGAAAGGCGGTGAGCAGTTCTTC. It translates to CASSPRASGGKGGEQFF.

The V call is TRBV4-3, the J call TRBJ1-6; D call uncertain. This CDR3 is built from 15 residues. Germline loops: CDR1 LGHNA, CDR2 YSLEER. V lost 1 base to trimming and J lost 4 bases, with 8 bases between them. CDR3 amino acids: CASSQVGRYNSPLHF. CDR3 coding DNA: TGCGCCAGCAGCCAAGTAGGCCGGTATAATTCACCCCTCCACTTT.

The V call is TRBV19, the J call TRBJ2-1; TRBD2 aligns across 9 bases. The CDR3 sequence is 16 residues long. CDR1 and CDR2 from the germline V gene are LNHDA and SQIVND (reference sequence). V shed 5 bases, J shed 8 bases, and the junction held 13 bases outside the gene matches. The CDR3 nucleotides read TGTGCCAGTAGTCGCGGGGGGGCCAGATTTTACCATGAGCAGTTCTTC. Translating gives CASSRGGARFYHEQFF.

J is TRBJ1-1 and V is TRBV25-1, with D hard to call. CDR1 and CDR2 (germline): MGHDK, SYGVNS. The CDR3 is made up of 16 amino acids. Trimming removed 1 base at V and 3 bases at J, with 15 bases between. Here the CDR3 reads CASSESTLTAYTEAFF. The CDR3 coding sequence is TGTGCCAGCAGTGAATCGACTCTTACGGCTTACACTGAAGCTTTCTTT. The full variable domain, completed using reference TRBV25-1 and TRBJ1-1, is EADIYQTPRYLVIGTGKKITLECSQTMGHDKMYWYQQDPGMELHLIHYSYGVNSTEKGDLSSESTVSRIRTEHFPLTLESARPSHTSQYLCASSESTLTAYTEAFFGQGTRLTVV.

V gene TRBV9 combines with J gene TRBJ2-3; D not resolved. Germline loops: CDR1 SGDLS, CDR2 YYNGEE. This CDR3 region has 15 residues. V was shortened by 1 base and J by 3 bases, with 12 bases between the two germline ends. The CDR3 region has the DNA TGTGCCAGCAGCGTACACCCCATGACAACAGATACGCAGTATTTT. This gives the protein CASSVHPMTTDTQYF. Combining the CDR3 with reference TRBV9 and TRBJ2-3 gives the whole variable domain DSGVTQTPKHLITATGQRVTLRCSPRSGDLSVYWYQQSLDQGLQFLIQYYNGEERAKGNILERFSAQQFPDLHSELNLSSLELGDSALYFCASSVHPMTTDTQYFGPGTRLTVL.

The V and J genes are TRBV30 and TRBJ1-2; D not resolved. From germline, CDR1 is GTSNPN and CDR2 SVGIG (reference sequence). The germline V and J ends were trimmed by 0 bases and 4 bases, with 15 bases remaining between them. There are 15 residues in the CDR3. CDR3 in amino acids: CAWSVEVTGGYGYTF. The CDR3 coding sequence is TGTGCCTGGAGTGTAGAGGTGACCGGCGGCTATGGCTACACCTTC.

This clone has a handful of counts. The V gene is TRBV7-3, the J gene TRBJ2-1; unclear D gene. Trimming cost V 0 bases and J 5 bases, with 11 bases left between them. Per the germline V gene, CDR1 is SGHTA and CDR2 is FQGTGA. This CDR3 is built from 15 residues. The CDR3 bases are TGTGCCAGCAGCTTAACAATCGGTATCAACAATGAGCAGTTCTTC. Amino acids: CASSLTIGINNEQFF.

This chain uses TRBV9 with TRBJ2-1; D remains ambiguous. The CDR3 is 13 residues long. V shed 4 bases and J shed 9 bases, with 14 bases lying between them. Germline CDR1 is SGDLS and CDR2 is YYNGEE. Here the CDR3 reads CASSPNFGTEQFF. The CDR3 DNA is TGTGCCAGCAGCCCGAATTTCGGTACTGAGCAGTTCTTC.

CDR3 sequence: CASTKGWDTGANVLTF. In DNA form, the CDR3 reads TGTGCCAGCACCAAGGGGTGGGATACTGGGGCCAACGTCCTGACTTTC. V is TRBV9 and J is TRBJ2-6; D might be TRBD1 (5 bases). CDR3 length equals 16 residues. V lost 6 bases, J lost 2 bases, and 15 bases lay in between. CDR1 is SGDLS and CDR2 is YYNGEE in the germline V gene.

This chain uses TRBV29-1 with TRBJ2-7, with unresolved D. Trimming cost V 4 bases and J 5 bases, with 18 bases left between them. This CDR3 comprises 14 residues. Looked up from germline, CDR1 is SQVTM and CDR2 is ANQGSEA. CDR3 in DNA: TGCAGCGTTGTAGTCGCAGGAACCTTAGACGAGCAGTACTTC. Translating gives CSVVVAGTLDEQYF.

The V gene is TRBV23-1, the J gene TRBJ2-1, with 7 bases that match TRBD2. TRBV23-1 is assigned to the ORF class and has an uncertain function. With V trimmed by 3 bases and J by 8 bases, 4 bases remained unmatched. The CDR3 loop spans 13 amino acids. CDR3 DNA: TGCGCCAGCAGTCAGGGAGGGGAGGATGAGCAGTTCTTC. It translates to CASSQGGEDEQFF.

The V gene is TRBV25-1, the J gene TRBJ1-4; no clear D gene. Between the trimmed V and J ends, which lost 6 bases and 7 bases, there was a span of 9 bases. CDR3 length: 12 residues. Germline V CDR1 and CDR2: MGHDK, SYGVNS. The CDR3 DNA reads TGTGCCAGCAGCCGGGTGGCTGAAAAACTGTTTTTT. Translating it yields CASSRVAEKLFF.

This clone was detected only once. V usage is TRBV6-5 and J usage is TRBJ1-5; no clear D gene. V was cut by 2 bases and J by 1 base, with 9 bases left in between. Germline V CDR1 and CDR2: MNHEY, SVGAGI. The CDR3 spans 15 residues. The CDR3 loop is CASSYVRGSNQPQHF. Here the CDR3 DNA reads TGTGCCAGCAGTTACGTCCGTGGCAGCAATCAGCCCCAGCATTTT.

The gene calls are TRBV7-9 and TRBJ1-4; tentative D call: TRBD1 (5 bases). This CDR3 comprises 13 residues. V lost 6 bases, J lost 8 bases, and 13 bases lay in between. The germline V gene encodes CDR1 SEHNR and CDR2 FQNEAQ (reference sequence). The CDR3 is CASSSGIGEKLFF. The DNA of the CDR3 is TGTGCCAGCAGTTCAGGGATAGGCGAAAAACTGTTTTTT.

V gene TRBV12-3 or TRBV12-4 combines with J gene TRBJ2-1; D is ambiguous. V was cut by 8 bases and J by 10 bases, with 9 bases left in between. The CDR3 contains 10 residues. CDR3 bases: TGTGCCAGCGGTGAGCAGGAGCAGTTCTTC. This codes for CASGEQEQFF.

This clone has just one count. J is TRBJ2-7 and V is TRBV4-1; the match to TRBD1 covers 8 bases. There are 18 residues in the CDR3. The trim removed 0 bases at V and 7 bases at J, leaving 17 bases unmatched. Germline loops: CDR1 MGHRA, CDR2 YSYEKL. DNA for the CDR3: TGCGCCAGCAGCCAAGACGAAGATAGACAGGGGTTGACGAAGGAGCAGTACTTC. Translating it yields CASSQDEDRQGLTKEQYF.

The rearrangement uses TRBV29-1 and TRBJ2-3; D not certain. V was pared by 4 bases and J by 1 base, with 12 bases between. The CDR3 has 14 amino acids. CDR1 and CDR2 from the germline V gene are SQVTM and ANQGSEA. CDR3 in amino acids: CSVGAGRRTDTQYF. Here the CDR3 DNA reads TGCAGCGTTGGGGCAGGCCGTCGCACAGATACGCAGTATTTT.

The V call is TRBV28, the J call TRBJ1-2; D perhaps matches TRBD1 (6 bases). The CDR3 length is 13 residues. Per the germline V gene, CDR1 is MDHEN and CDR2 is SYDVKM. V lost 8 bases, J lost 2 bases, and 12 bases lay in between. The CDR3 region is CASRTGRNYGYTF. CDR3 DNA sequence: TGTGCCAGCCGAACAGGGAGAAACTATGGCTACACCTTC.

This clone showed up just a few times. V usage is TRBV19 and J usage is TRBJ2-2, with 7 bases that match TRBD1. V shed 7 bases, J shed 2 bases, and the junction held 7 bases outside the gene matches. This CDR3 contains 15 residues. CDR1 and CDR2 from the germline V gene are LNHDA and SQIVND (reference sequence). The CDR3 region has the DNA TGTGCCAGTAACCAAAACAGGGGAAACACCGGGGAGCTGTTTTTT. Residues: CASNQNRGNTGELFF.

This clone was detected only once. The J gene is TRBJ2-7, the V gene TRBV27; a weak D match, TRBD1 (5 bases). The CDR3 covers 14 residues. The germline V and J ends were trimmed by 0 bases and 2 bases, with 8 bases remaining between them. Germline V gene lookup returns CDR1 MNHEY and CDR2 SMNVEV (reference sequence). DNA of the CDR3: TGTGCCAGCAGTTTATCGAGCAGGGCCTACGAGCAGTACTTC. It yields the protein CASSLSSRAYEQYF.

This rearrangement joins TRBV7-9 to TRBJ2-5; D uncertain. The CDR3 covers 12 residues. Per germline, CDR1 SEHNR and CDR2 FQNEAQ (reference sequence). Trimming cost V 6 bases and J 5 bases, with 10 bases left between them. The CDR3 region has the DNA TGTGCCAGCAGTTCCCGACTCGAGACCCAGTACTTC. Protein product: CASSSRLETQYF.

The V gene is TRBV5-1, the J gene TRBJ2-2; TRBD1 might be the D (6 bases). V gave up 7 bases and J gave up 1 base, with 14 bases separating them. The CDR3 totals 15 residues. Looked up from germline, CDR1 is SGHRS and CDR2 is YFSETQ. CDR3 DNA sequence: TGCGCCAGCGGTGGCCAGGGGAGGAACACCGGGGAGCTGTTTTTT. Translated, it gives CASGGQGRNTGELFF.

J is TRBJ1-2 and V is TRBV6-5; 12 nucleotides match TRBD1. Trimming at V came to 6 bases and at J to 8 bases, leaving 4 bases not matched to a gene. Per germline, CDR1 MNHEY and CDR2 SVGAGI. This CDR3 spans 13 amino acids. CDR3 loop: CASRTGTGGGYTF. In DNA, the CDR3 is TGTGCCAGCAGAACCGGGACAGGGGGCGGCTACACCTTC.

The chain uses TRBV28 and TRBJ1-1; perhaps TRBD1 as D (5 bases). The CDR3 length is 14 residues. V gave up 2 bases and J gave up 10 bases, with 17 bases separating them. CDR1 MDHEN and CDR2 SYDVKM come from the germline V gene. CDR3 sequence reads: CASSLGGGPSAAFF. Here the CDR3 DNA reads TGTGCCAGCAGTTTAGGGGGAGGCCCTTCTGCAGCTTTCTTT.